The clone carrying this T cell receptor beta chain has just a few counts. The antigen remains undetermined. The data derive from a study of CD8 T cells in ankylosing spondylitis. It was by quantitative 5'-RACE with molecular barcodes that TCR beta libraries were made. Using its own MiXCR run on the 5' RACE reads, TCRdb lists one record per CDR3 protein. The sample contains roughly 700,000 distinct CDR3 sequences, under 20% of which appear only once. CDR3 length: 13 residues. Trimming took off 6 bases at V and 1 base at J, with 9 bases between the two ends. In germline, CDR1 is MNHEY, CDR2 SVGEGT. Broader study findings: With a CD8+ phenotype, disease-linked clones were relatively rare in peripheral blood. Apparently characteristic of ankylosing spondylitis blood was a TCR beta motif (about 8 highly homologous variants). Enrichment of disease-linked clones was reportedly significant in matched ankylosing spondylitis synovial fluid.

Sequenced material: blood, either unsorted or a sorted T cell fraction (not recorded which). The J gene is TRBJ1-1, the V gene TRBV6-2 or TRBV6-3, with D hard to call. This receptor was obtained from a male donor with ankylosing spondylitis. The CDR3 spells CASRWTKNTEAFF. DNA of the CDR3: TGTGCCAGCAGGTGGACGAAGAACACTGAAGCTTTCTTT.